This record concerns one TCR beta chain sequence. This clone appeared a single time. Its antigen is still unknown. Per-base qualities were not stored, and no clone one base away is much larger. To prepare the library, the immunoSEQ multiplex PCR assay was applied. For the multiplex PCR, a mixture combining 60 forward primers for TCR Vbeta segments and 13 reverse primers for TCR Jbeta segments was used. A multiplex PCR assay on genomic DNA amplified the CDR3 region of rearranged TCR beta genes. The amplified TCR beta libraries were sequenced on the Illumina HiSeq System as 87-base-pair reads. Regarding the original processing steps: A later analysis tallied about 77 million unique TCR beta chains across the 600 to 700 repertoires, and around 10 million of those chains were shared by two or more donors. To remove PCR and sequencing errors, raw reads were error-corrected and collapsed into unique sequences using a nearest-neighbor algorithm that merged closely related sequences. CDR3 sequences were aligned to IMGT reference sequences to assign V, D and J gene segments. For a sequence to be retained, a match of at least six nucleotides was required to both a V gene segment and a J gene segment. A rearrangement was called productive if the CDR3 had no stop codons and remained in frame with V and J, and every other rearrangement was called non-productive. CDR3 was defined by IMGT convention, running from the second conserved V-encoded cysteine to the conserved J-encoded phenylalanine. In an earlier analysis of approximately 500 of the donors, sequences lacking an unambiguous match to a single V gene segment were excluded. An earlier analysis of several hundred of the donors called V segments functional above 56.7% productive rearrangements and segregating when the between-donor standard deviation exceeded 5%. A statistical classification framework was built for diagnosing cytomegalovirus status from the catalog of TCR beta chain sequences. In a later analysis, TCR nucleotide sequences were compared against IMGT/GENE-DB human TR gene sequences so that V and J genes could be assigned. In a later analysis, CDR3 sequences and most-parsimonious VDJ recombination scenarios were assigned using the TCRdist pipeline. In a later analysis, every TCR beta chain was defined by the combination of its CDR3 amino acid sequence and its V-gene family, and reads without a unique V-gene family were dropped. In a later analysis, around 650 highly shared, low-generation-probability nucleotide sequences were removed to address suspected cross-contamination and a sequencing artifact. A later analysis calculated a clonal expansion index for each public chain from normalized within-repertoire ranks of inferred template counts. Generation probabilities in a later analysis came from a VDJ recombination model fitted to out-of-frame rearrangements, and those results were checked against IGoR. In a later analysis, hypergeometric tests were used to score TCR-TCR, TCR-HLA and TCR-CMV co-occurrence, with a repertoire-size bias correction applied to TCR pairs. False discovery rates were estimated in a later analysis by permuting HLA or CMV assignments 20 times. In a later analysis, co-occurring TCRs were grouped using DBSCAN, with TCRdist sequence similarity added in when clustering inside HLA-allele-positive subsets. Co-occurrence clustering excluded repertoires with fewer than 30,000 or more than 120,000 public chains, plus five with anomalous nucleotide sharing. TCRdb's version of the immuneACCESS table is confined to in-frame rearrangements and falls short of the full clone set. An unresolved V gene accounts for under half of the shortfall where checked; the remainder is of unknown origin. That table gives V, J and clone size, and the DNA gave D and trimming. Counted in this sample were under 150,000 clones; around 84% of them appeared once. The ten largest clones take up approximately 2.6% of the sample.

The cohort comprised around 690 healthy bone marrow donors. At the time of sampling, every cohort member was nominally healthy, though immune exposures that went unrecorded were likely present. The donor tested CMV seronegative, placing the donor among the approximately 400 seronegative members of the cohort. A peripheral blood sample was collected from each donor, and TCR beta sequencing was performed on peripheral blood mononuclear cells. Genomic DNA was extracted from the blood cell samples with the Qiagen DNeasy Blood Extraction Kit. The data are from a study of cytomegalovirus exposure and HLA in healthy donors (TCRdb year 2017). A note on the overall study: In an earlier analysis of some 610 of the donors, approximately 260 Gb of sequence data and 117 million unique TCR beta sequences from some 170 million T cells were reported. About 280 gigabases of sequencing data and approximately 91 million unique TCR sequences made up an early release that covered approximately 650 HLA-typed donors. Of the 350 to 450 genotyped donors, roughly 80% were placed in the genetic ancestry cluster associated with self-reported Caucasian donors. The study was designed to test whether signatures of past pathogen exposure could be identified by cataloging public T cell receptors. The T cell repertoires of around 670 subjects were profiled by immunosequencing and related to cytomegalovirus serostatus. Besides the first cohort of 500 to 700 subjects, a separate validation cohort made up of 120 different subjects was used. To predict cytomegalovirus infection status, the study brought together high-throughput TCR immunosequencing, statistical association of individual TCRs with disease status, and machine learning. To study patterns of TCR occurrence, a later analysis re-analyzed previously published TCR beta repertoires from hundreds of donors and added high-resolution HLA genotyping. Rather than drawing on any new phenotypic data, the later analysis identified candidate immune exposures from TCR beta sequences and the way those sequences occurred across donors. An earlier analysis of some 500 of the donors used high-throughput TCR beta sequencing to judge whether each TCR beta V gene segment behaved as functional or pseudogenic. Donor age, sex, ethnicity and CMV serostatus were collected together with the repertoire data. A later genetic analysis used genome-wide SNP genotypes for about 65% of the 666 donors, treating that subset as a discovery cohort. Every discovery cohort repertoire had been produced on one sequencing platform. Class I and class II HLA loci were covered by the typing at four-digit resolution. Typing coverage differed by locus: A, B, C, DRB1 and DQB1 were typed in about 620-630 donors, DQA1 in approximately 520, DPA1 in some 570, and DPB1 in 450 to 480. A handful of DR-DQ haplotypes were handled as single units for association and clustering because linkage in the cohort was strong. Across under 500 genotyped donors of the cohort, an average of about 240,000 unique TCR beta nucleotide sequences per donor were sequenced, and around 20% of those sequences were non-productive. The paper as a whole reports these results and caveats: A total of fewer than 200 TCR beta chains were listed by the study as associated with cytomegalovirus. The presence/absence analyses assumed that sequencing depth was roughly uniform across donors, and that assumption may not be true. Most TCR sequences were seen in very few donors, while some public TCRs were found in many individuals. A further reported finding was that TCR beta sequences accurately predicted the HLA-A and HLA-B alleles for most subjects in the first cohort. Because counts were too low, approximately 18 rarely observed V segments, including chromosome 9 orphons, were excluded from the earlier analysis of 587 of the donors. Only TCR beta chains were sequenced in this cohort, and the absence of alpha or paired-chain data limited detectable features. Compared with equally common non-associated chains, HLA-associated TCR beta chains in a later analysis were more clonally expanded and had lower generation probabilities. The classifier was reported to diagnose cytomegalovirus status with high specificity and sensitivity in both the original cohort and the validation cohort. In vitro tests confirmed that three of the cytomegalovirus-associated TCR beta chains recognize cytomegalovirus antigens. In a later genetic analysis, fewer N-insertions in productive TCRs were reported among donors in an Asian-associated ancestry cluster than the roughly 710-donor mean. CMV serostatus was the only immune exposure information available for the cohort. A later analysis associated 16,951 TCR beta sequences with specific HLA alleles at a false discovery rate of 0.05. Linkage disequilibrium might explain the correlated functional status among segregating V segments, but an unknown experimental factor could not be excluded. According to a later analysis, TCR association rates differed among HLA loci, with DRB1 alleles showing the most associated TCRs and HLA-C alleles showing the fewest. According to a later analysis, most CMV-associated TCR beta chains appeared to be HLA-restricted, and the HLA associations seemed to be driven largely by CMV exposure. When HLA alleles, especially DR and DQ, strongly co-occurred, attributing TCR associations to individual alleles was difficult. It was suggested by the authors that the approach could potentially be generalized to other disease states and immunological phenotypes. Broadly in line with IMGT annotations, most TCR beta V segments showed up in productive rearrangements about 87% or about 30% of the time in an earlier analysis of roughly 590 of the donors. Because the 87-base-pair reads could not distinguish some IMGT-functional V segments, including TRBV6-2 and TRBV6-3, those segments were excluded. A cluster of highly shared sequence variants was judged likely to represent a technical artifact of the sequencing pipeline. An association between a missense DCLRE1C variant and V-gene and J-gene trimming of TCR beta chains was found in a later genetic analysis and replicated in an independent cohort. A later analysis reported that several top co-occurrence clusters appeared linked to parvovirus B19, influenza, CMV and Epstein-Barr virus. Because HLA typing was unavailable for some donors at each locus, only the typed subset was used in association tests.

The CDR3 contains 14 residues, cysteine and phenylalanine counted. The DNA shown is the 42-base CDR3, in frame from base 1. V is pared back by 6 bases and J by 8 bases, with 14 bases lying between the germline termini. The CDR1 and CDR2 encoded by the germline V gene are KGHSH and LQKENI. The chain joins TRBV18 to TRBJ1-6; a weak D assignment points to TRBD1 (5 bases agree). This clonotype was sampled from a man aged 50 to 60 in good health and CMV-seronegative. The sequenced sample consisted of PBMCs. The CDR3 protein is CASSPGGADSPLHF. Here is the DNA: TGTGCCAGCTCTCCGGGGGGTGCGGATTCACCCCTCCACTTT.